The 8 T cell receptor beta chains given below trace back to one sample, sequenced in a study of cytomegalovirus exposure and HLA in healthy donors. In the PCR, 60 Vbeta and 13 Jbeta primers were used. Sequenced by immunoSEQ multiplex PCR; TCRdb stores in-frame clones only, minus some. Among some 110,000 clones, about 9.5% were seen once, and the ten largest hold 5.5% to 7.5%. Sequenced sample: PBMCs. These receptors were collected from a middle-aged man in good health and CMV-seropositive.

The chain links TRBV5-4 to TRBJ2-4; D is perhaps TRBD2 (6 bases). Between the trimmed V and J ends, which lost 4 bases and 3 bases, there was a span of 14 bases. CDR1 SGHNT and CDR2 YYREEE come from the germline V gene (reference sequence). The CDR3 is made up of 15 amino acids. The CDR3 spells CASSASWGDKNIQYF. DNA of the CDR3: TGTGCCAGCAGCGCCAGTTGGGGGGACAAAAACATTCAGTACTTC.

This sequence joins TRBV7-2 and TRBJ2-1; 8 bases map to TRBD2. The CDR3 is made up of 16 amino acids. Germline CDR1 reads SGHTA; CDR2 reads FQGNSA. Unmatched junction bases numbered 15, after V lost 5 bases and J lost 9 bases. CDR3 region: CASSPRRREGPGEQFF. CDR3 DNA: TGTGCCAGCAGCCCACGACGACGGGAGGGCCCCGGTGAGCAGTTCTTC.

This clone has more than one count but fewer than ten. This chain joins TRBV5-1 and TRBJ2-5; D remains ambiguous. Deletions cut 0 bases from V and 5 bases from J, with 14 bases between. The CDR3 loop spans 15 amino acids. Germline V lookup: CDR1 SGHRS, CDR2 YFSETQ. The CDR3 sequence is CASSLAGGYDETQYF. CDR3 DNA sequence: TGCGCCAGCAGCTTGGCGGGTGGGTACGACGAGACCCAGTACTTC.

The CDR3 spells CASSLSLADPYEQYF. CDR3 sequence (DNA): TGTGCCAGCAGCTTGTCGCTAGCGGATCCCTACGAGCAGTACTTC. The genes are TRBV7-8 and TRBJ2-7; the match to TRBD2 covers 7 bases. The V gene's germline CDR1 is SGHVS and CDR2 FQNEAQ. CDR3 length equals 15 residues. V gave up 3 bases and J gave up 2 bases; unmatched junction bases: 7.

This chain links TRBV4-2 with TRBJ2-1; 9 bases are a match to TRBD2. With V trimmed by 3 bases and J by 5 bases, 8 bases remained unmatched. Germline values: CDR1 LGHNA, CDR2 YNFKEQ. There are 16 residues in the CDR3. CDR3 nucleotide sequence: TGTGCCAGCAGCCAGGGAGCGGGAGGTCCCCACAATGAGCAGTTCTTC. It codes for CASSQGAGGPHNEQFF.

This clone was seen only a few times. The rearrangement uses TRBV7-9 and TRBJ2-5; 7 bases fit TRBD2. Germline CDR1 SEHNR, CDR2 FQNEAQ (reference sequence). The ends lost 0 bases at V and 2 bases at J; junction bases unmatched: 9. The CDR3 runs to 17 residues. The CDR3 here is CASSLAGSGQIQETQYF. The CDR3 region has the DNA TGTGCCAGCAGCTTAGCTGGTAGCGGGCAAATACAAGAGACCCAGTACTTC. The full variable domain, with the rest looked up from reference TRBV7-9 and TRBJ2-5, is DTGVSQNPRHKITKRGQNVTFRCDPISEHNRLYWYRQTLGQGPEFLTYFQNEAQLEKSRLLSDRFSAERPKGSFSTLEIQRTEQGDSAMYLCASSLAGSGQIQETQYFGPGTRLLVL.

This clone occurred a few times. The V gene is TRBV4-2, the J gene TRBJ2-7; TRBD2 matches 11 bases. The V gene's germline CDR1 is LGHNA and CDR2 YNFKEQ. Trimming at V came to 0 bases and at J to 3 bases, leaving 4 bases not matched to a gene. The CDR3 has 16 residues. The CDR3 DNA reads as TGTGCCAGCAGCCAAGATTTGACTAGCGGGATCTACGAGCAGTACTTC. Translating gives CASSQDLTSGIYEQYF.

The DNA of the CDR3 is TGTGCCAGCAGCTTAGGTGGCGGATACGAGCAGTACTTC. Translated, it gives CASSLGGGYEQYF. This chain joins TRBV7-2 and TRBJ2-7; D call uncertain. Trimming cost V 1 base and J 4 bases, with 8 bases left between them. CDR1 is SGHTA and CDR2 is FQGNSA in the germline V gene. CDR3 length: 13 amino acids.